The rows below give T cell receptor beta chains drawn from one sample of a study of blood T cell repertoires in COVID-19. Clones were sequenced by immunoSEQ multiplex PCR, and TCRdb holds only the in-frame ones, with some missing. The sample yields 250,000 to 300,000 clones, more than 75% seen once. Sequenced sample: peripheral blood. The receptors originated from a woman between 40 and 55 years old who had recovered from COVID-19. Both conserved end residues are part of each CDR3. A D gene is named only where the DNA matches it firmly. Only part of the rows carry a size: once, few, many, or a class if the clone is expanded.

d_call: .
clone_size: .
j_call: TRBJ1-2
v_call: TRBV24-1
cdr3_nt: TGTGCCACCAGTGACCAACCGATCAAAACGGATGGCTACACCTTC
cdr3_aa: CATSDQPIKTDGYTF

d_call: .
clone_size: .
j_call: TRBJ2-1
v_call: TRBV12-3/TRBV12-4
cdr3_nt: TGTGCCAGCAGTTTGGAGGGGAGAGAGCAGTTCTTC
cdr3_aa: CASSLEGREQFF

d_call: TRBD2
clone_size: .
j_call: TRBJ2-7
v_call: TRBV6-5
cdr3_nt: TGTGCCAGCAGTTACGGTGCGGGGGGGGTTCCCGGGGAGCAGTACTTC
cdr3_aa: CASSYGAGGVPGEQYF

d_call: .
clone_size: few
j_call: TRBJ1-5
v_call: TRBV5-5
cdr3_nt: TGTGCCAGCAGCTTGGGGGTAGGGGTACAGCCCCAGCATTTT
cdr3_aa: CASSLGVGVQPQHF

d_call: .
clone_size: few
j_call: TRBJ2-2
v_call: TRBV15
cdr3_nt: TGTGCCACCAGCAGAGATGGGCCCGGGGAGCTGTTTTTT
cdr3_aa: CATSRDGPGELFF

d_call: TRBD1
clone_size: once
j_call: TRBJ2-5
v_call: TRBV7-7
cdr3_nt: TGTGCCAGCAGTCGGGACAGGTCGGAGACCCAGTACTTC
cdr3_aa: CASSRDRSETQYF

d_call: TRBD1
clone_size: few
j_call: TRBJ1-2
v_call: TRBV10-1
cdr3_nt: TGCGCCAGCAGCCGGGACAGAGACTATGGCTACACCTTC
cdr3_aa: CASSRDRDYGYTF

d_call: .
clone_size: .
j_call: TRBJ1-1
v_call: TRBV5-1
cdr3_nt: TGCGCCAGCTCCCCCGCCTATTTCTCGAGCAGGGCTTCTGAAGCTTTCTTT
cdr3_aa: CASSPAYFSSRASEAFF

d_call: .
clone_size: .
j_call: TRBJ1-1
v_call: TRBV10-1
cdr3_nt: TGCGCCAGCAGTCCTAGCAGCTACACTGAAGCTTTCTTT
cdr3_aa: CASSPSSYTEAFF

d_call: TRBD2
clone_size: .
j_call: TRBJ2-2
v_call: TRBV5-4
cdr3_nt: TGTGCCAGCAGCTTGAGTTTGGCGGGGGGCGACACCGGGGAGCTGTTTTTT
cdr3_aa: CASSLSLAGGDTGELFF

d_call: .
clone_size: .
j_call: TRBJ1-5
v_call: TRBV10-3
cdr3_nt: TGTGCCATCAGTGCCCAGGGCAGTCAGCCCCAGCATTTT
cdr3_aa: CAISAQGSQPQHF

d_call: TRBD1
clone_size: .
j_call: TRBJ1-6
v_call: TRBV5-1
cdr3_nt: TGCGCCAGCAGCTTGGGGACAGGGGGGGTTTTTCCCCTCCACTTT
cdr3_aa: CASSLGTGGVFPLHF

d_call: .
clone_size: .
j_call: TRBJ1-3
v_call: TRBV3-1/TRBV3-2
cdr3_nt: TGTGCCAGCAGCCAAGGGTATTTGAGCTCTGGAAACACCATATATTTT
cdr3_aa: CASSQGYLSSGNTIYF

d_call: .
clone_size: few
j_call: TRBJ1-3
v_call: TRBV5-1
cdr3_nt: TGCGCCAGCAGCCCGGAGGGGATCAGCTCTGGAAACACCATATATTTT
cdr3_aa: CASSPEGISSGNTIYF

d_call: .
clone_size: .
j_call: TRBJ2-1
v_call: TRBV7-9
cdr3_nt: TGTGCCAGCAGCTTAACTCCCCGGCAGGGGCGAACCTCCTACAATGAGCAGTTCTTC
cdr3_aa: CASSLTPRQGRTSYNEQFF

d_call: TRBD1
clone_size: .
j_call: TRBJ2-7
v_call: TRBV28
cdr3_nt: TGTGCCAGCAGCAATGCCCCGACAGGGAACGAGCAGTACTTC
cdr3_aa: CASSNAPTGNEQYF

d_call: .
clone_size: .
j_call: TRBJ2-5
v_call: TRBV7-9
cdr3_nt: TGTGCCAGCAGCTTTGCAGGGGTCGAGACCCAGTACTTC
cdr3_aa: CASSFAGVETQYF

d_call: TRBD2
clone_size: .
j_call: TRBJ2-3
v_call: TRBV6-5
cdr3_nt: TGTGCCACAGCAGGGACTAGATGGACAGATACGCAGTATTTT
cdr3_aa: CATAGTRWTDTQYF

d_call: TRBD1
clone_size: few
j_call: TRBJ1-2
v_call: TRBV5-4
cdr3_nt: TGTGCCAGCAGCCGACAGGGGGCGGCCGGGGGCTACACCTTC
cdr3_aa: CASSRQGAAGGYTF

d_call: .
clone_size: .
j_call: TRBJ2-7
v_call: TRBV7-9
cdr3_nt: TGTGCCAGCAGCTTAGCTTGGCCAGCAGGAAACCTCTACGAGCAGTACTTC
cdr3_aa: CASSLAWPAGNLYEQYF

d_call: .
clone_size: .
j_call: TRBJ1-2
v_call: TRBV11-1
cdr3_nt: TGTGCCAGCAGCGGACGGGGTCTGGACTATGGCTACACCTTC
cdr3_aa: CASSGRGLDYGYTF

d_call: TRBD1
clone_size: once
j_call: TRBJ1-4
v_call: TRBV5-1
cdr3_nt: TGCGCCAGCACCAGTGGCGACAGGGGGCCTGAAAAACTGTTTTTT
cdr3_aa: CASTSGDRGPEKLFF

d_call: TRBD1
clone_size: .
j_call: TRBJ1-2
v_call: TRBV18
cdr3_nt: TGTGCCAGCTCACCTTCGACAGGGGTCTATGGCTACACCTTC
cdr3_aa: CASSPSTGVYGYTF

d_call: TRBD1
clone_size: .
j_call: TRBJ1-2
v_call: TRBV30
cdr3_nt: TGTGCCTGGAGTGTAGACAGGGGGCAACGGGGCTACACCTTC
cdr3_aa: CAWSVDRGQRGYTF

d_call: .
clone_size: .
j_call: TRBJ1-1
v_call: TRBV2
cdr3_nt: TGTGCCAGCAGTGAGGGGGGGGGTAACACTGAAGCTTTCTTT
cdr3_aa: CASSEGGGNTEAFF

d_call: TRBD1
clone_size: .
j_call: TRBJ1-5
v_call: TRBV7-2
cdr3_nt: TGTGCCAGCAGCTTAGTGGGACAGGGGAGGGGCAATCAGCCCCAGCATTTT
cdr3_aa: CASSLVGQGRGNQPQHF

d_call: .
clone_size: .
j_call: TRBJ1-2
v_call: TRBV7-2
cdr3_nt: TGTGCCAGCAGCTTAGAGGACAGCTCGGGAGGCTACACCTTC
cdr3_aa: CASSLEDSSGGYTF

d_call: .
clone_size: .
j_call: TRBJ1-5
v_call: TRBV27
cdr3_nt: TGTGCCAGCAGTTTCGGGGTATCTCAGCCCCAGCATTTT
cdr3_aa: CASSFGVSQPQHF

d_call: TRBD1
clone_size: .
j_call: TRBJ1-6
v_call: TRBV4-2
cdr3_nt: TGTGCCAGCAGCCAAGATACGGACAGGAGCTCCTATAATTCACCCCTCCACTTT
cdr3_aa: CASSQDTDRSSYNSPLHF

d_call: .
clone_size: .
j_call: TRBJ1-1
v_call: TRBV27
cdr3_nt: TGTGCCAGCAGTTCCATGACAATAAACACTGAAGCTTTCTTT
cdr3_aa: CASSSMTINTEAFF

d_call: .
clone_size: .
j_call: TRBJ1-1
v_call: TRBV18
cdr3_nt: TGTGCCAGCTCCCAAACAGAGAACACTGAAGCTTTCTTT
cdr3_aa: CASSQTENTEAFF

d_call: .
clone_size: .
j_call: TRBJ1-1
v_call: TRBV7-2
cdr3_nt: TGTGCCAGCAGCTTAGGGTCGGGAATGAACACTGAAGCTTTCTTT
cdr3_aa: CASSLGSGMNTEAFF